This T cell receptor (beta chain) comes out of a study of blood T cell repertoires in COVID-19. This CDR3 contains 15 residues. The germline V gene has CDR1 GTSNPN and CDR2 SVGIG (reference sequence). Trimming cost V 0 bases and J 0 bases, with 6 bases left between them. Clones were read by immunoSEQ multiplex PCR, and TCRdb kept only the in-frame ones, dropping some. The sample carries 150,000 or so clones, roughly 80% recorded once. The specimen was peripheral blood. The receptor's source is a woman older than 75 with acute or convalescent COVID-19. V usage is TRBV30 and J usage is TRBJ1-6; D is perhaps TRBD1 (5 bases). For the CDR3, the DNA is TGTGCCTGGAGTGTCGGGGGCTCCTATAATTCACCCCTCCACTTT. It codes for CAWSVGGSYNSPLHF.